The present TCR beta chain was sequenced within a study of T cell responses to AZD1222 COVID-19 vaccine (dated by TCRdb to 2020 to 2023). Regarding the study in general: AZD1222 recipients with second doses at about 4 weeks or about 12 weeks were pooled, because spike-specific TCR depth and breadth did not differ between schedules. Trial participants were enrolled into age subgroups of 18-55, 56-69 and 70-plus years, which contained 148, 28 and 57 TCR-sequenced participants, respectively. A total of 230 or so trial participants underwent TCR sequencing, of whom 200 to 220 received two doses of AZD1222 and about 25 received two doses of the MenACWY control vaccine. Study-level results and caveats: Participants were mostly white British, with more females than males. The authors suggested clonal diversity may have been underestimated. Nearly half of unique spike-specific TCRs reportedly recognized epitopes outside regions mutated in the B.1.351 and B.1.1.7 variants. Spike-specific TCR breadth and depth rose significantly after two AZD1222 doses compared with day 0 and with MenACWY recipients. Vaccine-associated CD4 TCRs spanned the whole spike protein, with dominant responses in regions 160-218 and 743-854. Because no day 14 peak-response samples were available, repertoires were characterized only after the peak T cell response. In the small 56-69-year group, the increase in depth fell short of significance, most likely because of low power. Conclusions about previously exposed vaccinees are limited, since just a handful of AZD1222 recipients were seropositive for SARS-CoV-2 at baseline.

V was cut back by 6 bases and J by 4 bases, leaving a gap of 12 bases between them. The CDR3 starts with the cysteine, ends with the phenylalanine, and has 13 residues. Solely the CDR3 DNA is kept, with 39 bases framed from the first base. The CDR3 regions of human TCRbeta chains were analyzed by immunosequencing. From the authors' description of their analysis: TCRs in the repertoires were matched against a reference library of SARS-CoV-2-specific TCRs that had been generated with the MIRA antigen-specificity platform. Breadth meant the fraction of unique TCRs that were SARS-CoV-2-associated, whereas depth meant the fraction of total T cells that were SARS-CoV-2-associated. Each spike-specific TCR was assigned to its reactive spike region and to a CD4 or CD8 class using the MIRA data. Log10-transformed breadth and depth values were compared by one-way ANOVA with Sidak's multiple comparisons tests. TCRdb took over this immuneACCESS table, retaining in-frame rearrangements with V and J assigned. Such tables are incomplete; in checked studies, under half of the missing clones stem from an unresolved V gene, and the remainder is unexplained. The D gene and trimming were derived from the DNA, and the V and J assignments and clone size from that table. This sample holds about 140,000 clones; roughly 92% were observed only once. The ten largest account for about 3.7% of the sample.

The meaning of the sample's time point label: baseline before first vaccination. Vaccinee samples were obtained from the UK trials COV001 and COV002, which included a single-blind randomized controlled phase 2/3 trial of AZD1222 (ChAdOx1 nCoV-19) in healthy adults. Trial participant PBMC samples were collected at day 0 and day 28 after the second dose for TCRbeta chain sequencing. Remarks on this clone: No antigen is known for it. Base qualities were left out, and no much larger clone turns up one base away.

The material sequenced was peripheral blood, taken on day 0 of AZD1222 vaccination. The TCR sequence derives from an adult in good health. The chain couples TRBV12-3 or TRBV12-4 to TRBJ1-2; the D gene is possibly TRBD1, with 6 bases matching. DNA sequence: TGTGCCAGCAGCCCCGGACAGTTCTATGGCTACACCTTC. It specifies CASSPGQFYGYTF.